These T cell receptor beta chains were read from a single sample in a study of blood T cell repertoires in COVID-19. TCRdb's copy holds only in-frame clones and misses some; the assay was immunoSEQ multiplex PCR. The sample includes fewer than 250,000 clones, over 90% of them seen just once. Sequencing was carried out using peripheral blood. All receptors come from a man under 40 with COVID-19, enrolled during active disease. Both conserved end residues are part of each CDR3. Each record gives: J gene, D gene, V gene, clone size, CDR3 DNA, CDR3 protein. D genes are given only for firm matches. The size of a clone is reported for some rows only, either as once, few or many, or as a class for expanded clones.

>TRBJ2-2|TRBD1|TRBV6-5|-
TGTGCCAGCCGCATCCGGGACAGCAGGGCCGGGGAGCTGTTTTTT
CASRIRDSRAGELFF
>TRBJ1-1|-|TRBV30|-
TGTGCCTGGACTCGGGGGGAAACAACCAGAGGGAACACTGAAGCTTTCTTT
CAWTRGETTRGNTEAFF
>TRBJ1-2|TRBD1|TRBV30|once
TGTGCCTGGAGCCCGGGACAGGGCACTGGCTACACCTTC
CAWSPGQGTGYTF
>TRBJ1-4|TRBD1|TRBV2|-
TGTGCCAGCATACCGGGACAGGGTAGGACTAATGAAAAACTGTTTTTT
CASIPGQGRTNEKLFF
>TRBJ2-2|-|TRBV6-6|-
TGTGCCAGCAAGGAGTCGAACACCGGGGAGCTGTTTTTT
CASKESNTGELFF
>TRBJ1-4|-|TRBV2|-
TGTGCCAGCAGTGGGCAGTTGCAGGGGCCTAAAAAACTGTTTTTT
CASSGQLQGPKKLFF
>TRBJ1-2|TRBD1|TRBV25-1|-
TGTGCCAGCAGTGAGGGACAGGGGCTCCTCTATGGCTACACCTTC
CASSEGQGLLYGYTF
>TRBJ1-1|TRBD1|TRBV6-1|-
TGTGCCAGCAGTGACGGAGGGACAGCGGAAACTGAAGCTTTCTTT
CASSDGGTAETEAFF
>TRBJ1-3|TRBD1|TRBV2|-
TGTGCCAGCAGCGCCATGACAGGGTCTGGAAACACCATATATTTT
CASSAMTGSGNTIYF
>TRBJ1-2|-|TRBV9|-
TGTGCCAGCAGCACAACCCCCACTCAACAGGCCCAATATGGCTACACCTTC
CASSTTPTQQAQYGYTF
>TRBJ2-2|TRBD1|TRBV2|-
TGTGCCAGCAGTGAAGCGCGACAGGGCGCAGGGAACACCGGGGAGCTGTTTTTT
CASSEARQGAGNTGELFF
>TRBJ2-7|-|TRBV5-1|-
TGCGCCAGCAGTTACCGGGAGAACTACGAGCAGTACTTC
CASSYRENYEQYF
>TRBJ2-1|TRBD2|TRBV5-4|-
TGTGCCAGCAGCTTTGCGGGGGGGCCCCCCTACAATGAGCAGTTCTTC
CASSFAGGPPYNEQFF
>TRBJ1-2|-|TRBV10-3|-
TGTGCCATCAAGGGGTCGGGGGGTTACGAATATGGCTACACCTTC
CAIKGSGGYEYGYTF
>TRBJ1-6|-|TRBV6-5|once
TGTGCCAGCAGTTATTCGACAGGCTCCTATAATTCACCCCTCCACTTT
CASSYSTGSYNSPLHF
>TRBJ2-2|-|TRBV6-4|-
TGTGCCAGCAGACTAGCCAGGAACACCGGGGAGCTGTTTTTT
CASRLARNTGELFF
>TRBJ1-1|-|TRBV12-3/TRBV12-4|-
TGTGCCAGCAGTTTGGCTGTGAACACTGAAGCTTTCTTT
CASSLAVNTEAFF
>TRBJ2-3|-|TRBV24-1|-
TGTGCCACCAGTGGCACCAGCCAACCGGGAGATACGCAGTATTTT
CATSGTSQPGDTQYF
>TRBJ1-5|TRBD1|TRBV6-1|-
TGTGCCAGCAGTGAATTATGGACAGGGGCGAGCAATCAGCCCCAGCATTTT
CASSELWTGASNQPQHF
>TRBJ1-5|-|TRBV3-1/TRBV3-2|-
TGTGCCAGCAGCCTCGTCGGGAGGTTGCTAGGGCTGAGCAATCAGCCCCAGCATTTT
CASSLVGRLLGLSNQPQHF
>TRBJ1-2|TRBD1|TRBV5-6|-
TGTGCCAGCAGCTTTCCGACAGGGATTGGCTACACCTTC
CASSFPTGIGYTF
>TRBJ2-3|-|TRBV5-1|-
TGCGCCAGCAGCTTTGGTCAGGGCTCCGCAGATACGCAGTATTTT
CASSFGQGSADTQYF
>TRBJ1-5|TRBD1|TRBV19|-
TGTGCCAGTAGTCTCCGGACAGGGGGCAATCAGCCCCAGCATTTT
CASSLRTGGNQPQHF
>TRBJ2-3|-|TRBV14|-
TGTGCCAGCAGCGTCACGAGGAGGCCTAGCACAGATACGCAGTATTTT
CASSVTRRPSTDTQYF
>TRBJ2-7|TRBD2|TRBV11-1|-
TGTGCCAGCAGCTTACCGGGACTAGCGGTCCACGAGCAGTACTTC
CASSLPGLAVHEQYF
>TRBJ1-1|-|TRBV18|-
TGTGCCAGCTACAGGGCCGGGGACACTGAAGCTTTCTTT
CASYRAGDTEAFF
>TRBJ1-6|-|TRBV19|-
TGTGCCACGGGACATACTGCAGCGAGTTCACCCCTCCACTTT
CATGHTAASSPLHF
>TRBJ1-5|-|TRBV9|-
TGTGCCAGCAGCGCCGGGGATCAGCCCCAGCATTTT
CASSAGDQPQHF
>TRBJ2-4|-|TRBV18|-
TGTGCCAGCTCACCGGTACAAGTAGCAGGGGCTTTGCCTACAAACATTCAGTACTTC
CASSPVQVAGALPTNIQYF
>TRBJ1-2|-|TRBV6-5|-
TGTGCCAGCAGTTACGGGCTCCCTGGTGGCTACACCTTC
CASSYGLPGGYTF
>TRBJ1-5|TRBD1|TRBV19|-
TGTGCCAGTAGCCAGGGGGCCGGCAATCAGCCCCAGCATTTT
CASSQGAGNQPQHF
>TRBJ1-1|-|TRBV19|-
TGTGCCAGTAGTATCGGCAGGAACCGAGCGAACACTGAAGCTTTCTTT
CASSIGRNRANTEAFF
>TRBJ2-7|TRBD1|TRBV6-5|-
TGTGCCAGCAGTTACAACCGGGACAGGGGAACCTACGAGCAGTACTTC
CASSYNRDRGTYEQYF
>TRBJ2-7|-|TRBV18|-
TGTGCCAGCTCTTCTGGCCGGGACTACGAGCAGTACTTC
CASSSGRDYEQYF
>TRBJ1-3|-|TRBV11-3|-
TGTGCCAGCAGCTTAGACTACTCTGGAAACACCATATATTTT
CASSLDYSGNTIYF
>TRBJ1-3|-|TRBV30|-
TGTGCCTGGAGTGTAAGGAGCTCTGGAAACACCATATATTTT
CAWSVRSSGNTIYF
>TRBJ1-3|TRBD1|TRBV11-2|-
TGTGCCAGCAGCTTAGAAGTGACAGGGGCTGGAAACACCATATATTTT
CASSLEVTGAGNTIYF
>TRBJ2-6|TRBD2|TRBV12-5|-
TGTGCTAGTGGTTTGGCGTACGGGGGACTAGCGGGGAGATTTTCTGGGGCCAACGTCCTGACTTTC
CASGLAYGGLAGRFSGANVLTF
>TRBJ1-2|-|TRBV29-1|once
TGCAGCGTTGGTCAGGGGTTGGGCTATGGCTACACCTTC
CSVGQGLGYGYTF
>TRBJ2-3|TRBD2|TRBV7-7|-
TGTGCCAGCAGCAACGGACTAGCAGGTGGCACAGATACGCAGTATTTT
CASSNGLAGGTDTQYF
>TRBJ2-7|TRBD1|TRBV10-3|-
TGTGCCATCAGTGAGAGGACAGGGCCCTACGAGCAGTACTTC
CAISERTGPYEQYF
>TRBJ1-4|TRBD1|TRBV6-6|-
TGTGCCAGCACCTTGGGACAGGGCCCTAATGAAAAACTGTTTTTT
CASTLGQGPNEKLFF
>TRBJ1-1|-|TRBV5-1|-
TGCGCCAGCAGCTCTTCAGGGGAGGGGAACACTGAAGCTTTCTTT
CASSSSGEGNTEAFF
>TRBJ1-5|-|TRBV20-1|-
TGCAGTGCGGGGGGAACGCAGCCCCAGCATTTT
CSAGGTQPQHF
>TRBJ2-7|TRBD1|TRBV2|-
TGTGCCGGCCGGGACAGGGGGCGAGAGCAGTACTTC
CAGRDRGREQYF
>TRBJ1-1|-|TRBV9|-
TGTGCCAGCAGCGTCCAGGTGGACACTGAAGCTTTCTTT
CASSVQVDTEAFF
>TRBJ2-1|-|TRBV7-3|-
TGTGCCAGCAGCTTGGGCCCCGGACTCTACAATGAGCAGTTCTTC
CASSLGPGLYNEQFF
>TRBJ2-2|-|TRBV3-1/TRBV3-2|-
TGTGCCAGCAGCCCCCCCGCGAACACCGGGGAGCTGTTTTTT
CASSPPANTGELFF
>TRBJ1-3|-|TRBV9|-
TGTGCCAGCAGCGTAGGTCAGGGGTATGAAAACACCATATATTTT
CASSVGQGYENTIYF
>TRBJ2-1|-|TRBV3-1/TRBV3-2|-
TGTGCCAGCGGGGGACTCGGATTAAATGAGCAGTTCTTC
CASGGLGLNEQFF
>TRBJ1-2|TRBD1|TRBV5-1|-
TGCGCCAGCGGCGAGACAGGGTATAGCTATGGCTACACCTTC
CASGETGYSYGYTF
>TRBJ1-2|TRBD1|TRBV4-1|once
TGCGCCAGCAGCCCCGGGACAGGGGGCATAGGCTATGGCTACACCTTC
CASSPGTGGIGYGYTF
>TRBJ1-4|-|TRBV12-3/TRBV12-4|-
TGTGCCAGCAGTTTCGGTGAAAAACTGTTTTTT
CASSFGEKLFF
>TRBJ1-1|-|TRBV5-1|once
TGCGCCAGCAGCCTCAGCCTCAGGGAAAGTGAAGCTTTCTTT
CASSLSLRESEAFF